The present TCR beta chain was sequenced within a study of blood T cell repertoires in COVID-19. At the level of the study: Sample material is recorded as cDNA or gDNA derived from T cells, B-cell-depleted T cells, or PBMCs.

TCRdb's table, derived via immunoSEQ multiplex PCR, lists solely in-frame clones and lacks some. The sample has approximately 150,000 clones; approximately 91% are singletons. Germline V gene lookup returns CDR1 SEHNR and CDR2 FQNEAQ (reference sequence). The CDR3 consists of 14 residues. V shed 0 bases and J 15 bases; nucleotides not matched to a gene: 9. The material sequenced was peripheral blood. The chain combines TRBV7-9 with TRBJ2-1, with 9 bases matching TRBD2. This receptor was obtained from a man in his 70s with acute or convalescent COVID-19. CDR3 coding DNA: TGTGCCAGCAGCTTAGCGGGACTAGCCCACACCCCGTTCTTC. It translates to CASSLAGLAHTPFF.